Sequencing of this T cell receptor (beta chain) was carried out in a study of shared clonotypes between healthy human individuals. For the study at large: Used for every donor were three CD4 naive, three CD4 memory, two CD8 naive and one CD8 memory plate.

Each sorted subset replicate got 200 ng genomic DNA, 25,000 to 30,000 genomes. In the authors' workflow: Filtering of immunoSEQ junctional sequences could not match full-length read filtering. Measured with immunoSEQ multiplex PCR; TCRdb has only the in-frame clones, and not every one. From that table come the V and J calls and clone size; the DNA was used to work out D and trimming. The profile shows about 2,100,000 clones, about 92% of them singletons. CD45RO negativity and positive selection for CCR7 defined naive CD8 cells, a population that excluded terminally differentiated effector memory CD45RA+ cells. The CDR3 length is 15 residues. Germline V gives CDR1 MNHNY, CDR2 SVGAGI (reference sequence). The V and J ends lost 7 bases and 0 bases respectively, with 15 bases between them.

The sequence derives from a man between 18 and 29 years old in good health. Some clones in this sample may be carry-over from other donors' samples. Input material: naive CD8+ T cells from PBMCs. The chain recombines TRBV6-6 with TRBJ1-1; D is unresolved. Here the CDR3 reads CASTGRQLMNTEAFF. CDR3 nucleotide sequence: TGTGCCAGCACCGGCAGGCAATTAATGAACACTGAAGCTTTCTTT.